These 26 T cell receptor beta chains were all obtained from the same sample, sequenced in a study of glioma-infiltrating T cells after dendritic cell vaccination. The time point here: after dendritic cell vaccination, including at tumor progression/relapse. TCRdb's table, derived via immunoSEQ multiplex PCR, lists solely in-frame clones and lacks some. The sample includes 110,000 or so clones, 90% of them seen just once. The sequences come from blood, collected after dendritic cell vaccination. The receptors here all came from a human donor with glioblastoma.

The chain recombines TRBV7-9 with TRBJ1-1; the match to TRBD1 covers 7 bases. Germline V lookup: CDR1 SEHNR, CDR2 FQNEAQ (reference sequence). The CDR3 is 14 residues long. The trim removed 7 bases at V and 3 bases at J, leaving 8 bases unmatched. CDR3 DNA: TGTGCCAGCAAGAGAGGGGGCTTTGACACTGAAGCTTTCTTT. It encodes CASKRGGFDTEAFF.

J is TRBJ1-4 and V is TRBV19; no reliable D call. The CDR3 totals 13 residues. Looked up from germline, CDR1 is LNHDA and CDR2 is SQIVND (reference sequence). Deletions cut 5 bases from V and 6 bases from J, with 10 bases between. The DNA of the CDR3 is TGTGCCAGTAGTCCCCCTCCGGATGAAAAACTGTTTTTT. This encodes CASSPPPDEKLFF.

In this sample, this clone turned up a few times. V and J are TRBV9 and TRBJ1-2; 7 bases agree with TRBD1. Germline trimming cut 4 bases from V and 2 bases from J; bases unmatched to any gene: 8. This CDR3 region has 15 residues. The germline CDR1 and CDR2 sequences are SGDLS and YYNGEE. The CDR3 sequence: CASSPRSTGNYGYTF. CDR3 in DNA: TGTGCCAGCAGCCCCCGCTCGACAGGGAACTATGGCTACACCTTC.

The CDR3 loop is CASSAYRATNEKLFF. Here the CDR3 DNA reads TGTGCCAGCAGCGCTTACAGAGCAACTAATGAAAAACTGTTTTTT. The rearrangement joins TRBV7-8 to TRBJ1-4; D remains unclear. Germline CDR1 is SGHVS and CDR2 is FQNEAQ. V gave up 5 bases and J gave up 0 bases, with 10 bases separating them. The CDR3 runs to 15 residues. Variable domain in full (rest from reference TRBV7-8 and TRBJ1-4): GAGVSQSPRYKVAKRGQDVALRCDPISGHVSLFWYQQALGQGPEFLTYFQNEAQLDKSGLPSDRFFAERPEGSVSTLKIQRTQQEDSAVYLCASSAYRATNEKLFFGSGTQLSVL.

As concerns this clone: Mismatch with germline at one junction end may stem from a read error. The chain links TRBV11-2 to TRBJ1-2, with unresolved D. CDR3 length equals 11 residues. Germline values: CDR1 SGHAT, CDR2 FQNNGV. The CDR3 nucleotides are TGTGCCAGCAGCTTATATGCGGAGGCTTACTTC. It codes for CASSLYAEAYF.

The chain recombines TRBV5-1 with TRBJ1-1; the D is unclear. Germline values: CDR1 SGHRS, CDR2 YFSETQ. V was clipped by 1 base and J by 5 bases, with 9 bases between them. CDR3 size: 13 residues. The CDR3 DNA is TGCGCCAGCAGCTTGTTATTAGAGACTGAAGCTTTCTTT. Amino acids: CASSLLLETEAFF. Complete variable domain (other parts from reference TRBV5-1 and TRBJ1-1): KAGVTQTPRYLIKTRGQQVTLSCSPISGHRSVSWYQQTPGQGLQFLFEYFSETQRNKGNFPGRFSGRQFSNSRSEMNVSTLELGDSALYLCASSLLLETEAFFGQGTRLTVV.

The chain couples TRBV14 to TRBJ2-5; 7 bases align to TRBD1. Trimming at V came to 4 bases and at J to 2 bases, leaving 7 bases not matched to a gene. Germline values: CDR1 SGHDN, CDR2 FVKESK. The CDR3 is 15 amino acids. For the CDR3, the DNA is TGTGCCAGCAGCCGAGGGTCAGGGGGACAAGAGACCCAGTACTTC. This codes for CASSRGSGGQETQYF.

The CDR3 region has the DNA TGTGCCAGTAGCCGGGACAGGGTCTATGGCTACACCTTC. It is translated as CASSRDRVYGYTF. This rearrangement joins TRBV19 to TRBJ1-2, with TRBD1 matching 9 bases. CDR3 length equals 13 residues. Trimming removed 6 bases from V and 4 bases from J; junction bases left unmatched: 3. Germline CDR1 and CDR2: LNHDA and SQIVND (reference sequence).

The chain recombines TRBV5-1 with TRBJ1-2; 7 nucleotides align to TRBD1. V gave up 1 base and J gave up 4 bases; unmatched junction bases: 10. This CDR3 spans 16 amino acids. CDR1 and CDR2 from the germline V gene are SGHRS and YFSETQ. In nucleotides, the CDR3 is TGCGCCAGCAGCTTGTCGGCAGGGGGTTACGTCTATGGCTACACCTTC. Its protein is CASSLSAGGYVYGYTF.

This chain uses TRBV10-3 with TRBJ2-1; 7 nucleotides match TRBD2. The junction had 7 bases not matched to a gene; V was cut back by 3 bases and J by 8 bases. CDR1 ENHRY and CDR2 SYGVKD come from the germline V gene. The CDR3 length is 14 residues. CDR3 region: CAISEGDREDEQFF. The CDR3 DNA follows: TGTGCCATCAGTGAAGGGGATCGGGAGGATGAGCAGTTCTTC.

The J gene is TRBJ2-3, the V gene TRBV2; 12 bases fit TRBD2. Trimming took 0 bases from V and 5 from J; bases not matched to a gene: 15. The CDR3 sequence is 20 residues long. CDR1 is SNHLY, CDR2 FYNNEI, per germline. CDR3 protein: CASSEATGAASSGRGDTQYF. The DNA for the CDR3 is TGTGCCAGCAGTGAAGCTACAGGGGCCGCATCTAGCGGGAGGGGAGATACGCAGTATTTT.

This chain uses TRBV6-5 with TRBJ1-2; TRBD1 agrees at 11 bases. V was pared by 3 bases and J by 7 bases, with 7 bases of the junction left unmatched. The CDR3 covers 15 residues. Germline V gene lookup returns CDR1 MNHEY and CDR2 SVGAGI. The CDR3 sequence: CASSYPGQGASGYTF. The CDR3 DNA reads TGTGCCAGCAGTTATCCAGGACAGGGGGCAAGTGGCTACACCTTC.

The DNA for the CDR3 is TGTGCCAGCAGTTACACGGACAGGTACCCAAATCAGCCCCAGCATTTT. It encodes CASSYTDRYPNQPQHF. This chain uses TRBV6-6 with TRBJ1-5; 7 bases map to TRBD1. This CDR3 comprises 16 residues. J was trimmed by 4 bases and V by 2 bases; bases with no gene match: 8. Germline V gene data show CDR1 as MNHNY and CDR2 as SVGAGI (reference sequence).

This rearrangement joins TRBV18 to TRBJ1-3; TRBD1 might be the D (6 bases). V lost 3 bases, J lost 3 bases, and 18 bases lay in between. Germline values: CDR1 KGHSH, CDR2 LQKENI. The CDR3 runs to 17 residues. The CDR3 spells CASSPSGGAPLGNTIYF. CDR3 DNA: TGTGCCAGCTCACCCTCCGGGGGGGCGCCTCTTGGAAACACCATATATTTT.

The genes are TRBV6-5 and TRBJ2-7, with 8 bases identical to TRBD1. Looked up from germline, CDR1 is MNHEY and CDR2 is SVGAGI. The CDR3 totals 13 residues. J lost 7 bases, V lost 7 bases, and 9 bases had no gene match. The CDR3 DNA reads as TGTGCCAGCAAGGACAGGGCTTTAGGGGAGCAGTACTTC. It codes for CASKDRALGEQYF.

This clone was detected a few times. This chain joins TRBV6-1 and TRBJ2-7, with a tentative D call TRBD1 (5 bases). CDR3 size: 13 residues. CDR1 and CDR2 from the germline V gene are MNHNS and SASEGT. Trimming took off 6 bases at V and 3 bases at J, with 12 bases between the two ends. The CDR3 is CASSQTDFYEQYF. In nucleotides, the CDR3 is TGTGCCAGCAGCCAGACAGACTTCTACGAGCAGTACTTC.

This clone was seen only once. V usage is TRBV4-1 and J usage is TRBJ2-5, with 8 nucleotides matching TRBD2. The DNA end is more similar to TRBJ2-7, so the J call may be wrong. The CDR3 runs to 15 residues. In germline, CDR1 is MGHRA, CDR2 YSYEKL. The CDR3 DNA follows: TGCGCCAGCAGCCAAGAACTAGCGGAATCCTACGAGCAGTACTTC. Its translation: CASSQELAESYEQYF.

The chain links TRBV10-2 to TRBJ2-7; 11 nucleotides agree with TRBD2. CDR1 is WSHSY, CDR2 SAAADI, per germline. Germline trimming cut 2 bases from V and 6 bases from J; bases unmatched to any gene: 3. The CDR3 is made up of 14 amino acids. CDR3 coding DNA: TGCGCCAGCAGTGAGCAACTAGCGGGAGCCGAGCAGTACTTC. It specifies CASSEQLAGAEQYF.

The gene calls are TRBV5-1 and TRBJ2-7; 7 bases agree with TRBD1. Germline V CDR1 and CDR2: SGHRS, YFSETQ. Losses at the gene ends were 0 bases for V and 4 bases for J; bases not matched to a gene: 10. The CDR3 spans 16 residues. The CDR3 protein is CASSLEEVAGGYEQYF. As DNA, the CDR3 is TGCGCCAGCAGCTTGGAAGAGGTGGCAGGGGGATACGAGCAGTACTTC.

The rearrangement joins TRBV5-1 to TRBJ2-2; the match to TRBD1 covers 7 bases. The CDR3 is made up of 15 amino acids. Germline lookup yields CDR1 SGHRS and CDR2 YFSETQ. Trimming at V came to 2 bases and at J to 0 bases, leaving 1 base not matched to a gene. CDR3 coding DNA: TGCGCCAGCAGCTTTGGGACAGCGAACACCGGGGAGCTGTTTTTT. Translation gives CASSFGTANTGELFF.

The J gene is TRBJ2-7, the V gene TRBV14; TRBD1 might be the D (5 bases). CDR1 and CDR2 (germline): SGHDN, FVKESK. Trimming removed 5 bases from V and 3 bases from J, with 8 bases in between. The CDR3 runs 12 residues. Here the CDR3 reads CASSRGLYEQYF. CDR3 nucleotides: TGTGCCAGCAGCAGGGGCCTCTACGAGCAGTACTTC.

This clone was detected once. V usage is TRBV27 and J usage is TRBJ2-3, with D unclear. The V gene lost 7 bases and the J gene lost 5 bases, with 10 bases spanning the gap. The germline V gene has CDR1 MNHEY and CDR2 SMNVEV (reference sequence). The CDR3 sequence is 12 residues long. Here the CDR3 reads CASNGPLDTQYF. As DNA, the CDR3 is TGTGCCAGCAATGGGCCGTTAGATACGCAGTATTTT.

This clone was observed once. This chain uses TRBV9 with TRBJ2-3; 9 bases are shared with TRBD1. This CDR3 has 14 residues. Germline values: CDR1 SGDLS, CDR2 YYNGEE. V shed 3 bases and J 8 bases; nucleotides not matched to a gene: 7. This CDR3 reads CASSDGTGRSTQYF. The CDR3 nucleotides read TGTGCCAGCAGCGACGGGACAGGGCGAAGTACGCAGTATTTT.

The chain carries TRBV27 and TRBJ1-2; a weak D match, TRBD1 (5 bases). Germline V gene lookup returns CDR1 MNHEY and CDR2 SMNVEV (reference sequence). There are 15 residues in the CDR3. Between the trimmed V and J ends, which lost 7 bases and 2 bases, there was a span of 17 bases. The CDR3 nucleotides are TGTGCCAGCAACCAGGCGGGGGGGAGAAACTATGGCTACACCTTC. It specifies CASNQAGGRNYGYTF.

In its sample, this clone was seen a few times. V and J are TRBV5-1 and TRBJ2-2; 8 bases agree with TRBD2. Trimming removed 2 bases from V and 3 bases from J; junction bases left unmatched: 12. The CDR3 is 18 amino acids. Germline V gives CDR1 SGHRS, CDR2 YFSETQ. The CDR3 bases are TGCGCCAGCAGCTTTTATGGTAGCGGGGCCCCGGACACCGGGGAGCTGTTTTTT. Its protein product is CASSFYGSGAPDTGELFF.

The chain combines TRBV19 with TRBJ1-1; 7 nucleotides align to TRBD1. Trimming at V came to 8 bases and at J to 10 bases, leaving 10 bases not matched to a gene. This CDR3 is 12 amino acids long. From germline, CDR1 is LNHDA and CDR2 SQIVND (reference sequence). The CDR3, as DNA: TGTGCCAGTGCGGTTTGGGACAGCCTAGCTTTCTTT. Protein product: CASAVWDSLAFF.